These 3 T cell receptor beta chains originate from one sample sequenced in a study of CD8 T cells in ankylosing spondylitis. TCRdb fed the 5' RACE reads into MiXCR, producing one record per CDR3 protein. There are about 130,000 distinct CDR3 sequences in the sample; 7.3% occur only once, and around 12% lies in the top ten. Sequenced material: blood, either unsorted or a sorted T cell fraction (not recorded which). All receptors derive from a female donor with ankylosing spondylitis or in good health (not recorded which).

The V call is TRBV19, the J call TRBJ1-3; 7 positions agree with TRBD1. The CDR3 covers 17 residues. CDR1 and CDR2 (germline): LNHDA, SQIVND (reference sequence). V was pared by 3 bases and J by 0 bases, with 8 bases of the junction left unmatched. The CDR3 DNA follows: TGTGCCAGTAGTATCTCCAGGACAGGAAGCTCTGGAAACACCATATATTTT. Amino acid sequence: CASSISRTGSSGNTIYF.

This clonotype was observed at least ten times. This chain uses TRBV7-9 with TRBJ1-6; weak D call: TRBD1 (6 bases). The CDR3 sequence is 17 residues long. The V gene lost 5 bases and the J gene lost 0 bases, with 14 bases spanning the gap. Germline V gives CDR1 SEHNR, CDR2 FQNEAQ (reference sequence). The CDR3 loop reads CASSQNPGASYNSPLHF. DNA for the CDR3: TGTGCCAGCAGCCAGAACCCAGGGGCCTCCTATAATTCACCCCTCCACTTT.

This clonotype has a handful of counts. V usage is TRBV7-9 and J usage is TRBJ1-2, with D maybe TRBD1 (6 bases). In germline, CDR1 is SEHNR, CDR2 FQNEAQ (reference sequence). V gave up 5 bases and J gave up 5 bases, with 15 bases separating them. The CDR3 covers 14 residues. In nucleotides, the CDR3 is TGTGCCAGCAGCCCCCGGCCGGGGGCTTATGGCTACACCTTC. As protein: CASSPRPGAYGYTF.